This TCR beta chain was obtained from a study of T cell repertoires in cytomegalovirus infection. Study-level information: Public TCR beta signatures indicated both CMV infection and matching HLA type.

From the reads, TCRdb called clonotypes with MiXCR, one entry per CDR3 protein. This table has fewer than 850,000 distinct CDR3 sequences, 25% to 35% appearing once. Remarks on this clonotype: Its antigen is as yet unknown.

Overall study findings and caveats: CMV-specific TCR beta clonotypes restricted by HLA-C dominated the ex vivo response.

The origin of this receptor is a human donor in good health (CMV status not recorded). Some clones in this sample may be carry-over from other donors' samples. The material sequenced was cultured CD8+ T cells from PBMCs, taken from culture after CMV antigen stimulation.

CDR3 nucleotide sequence: TGTGCCAGCACTTTCCAGACTAGGCCCGGGGAGCTGTTTTTT. Translating gives CASTFQTRPGELFF. The chain is built from TRBV12-3 or TRBV12-4 and TRBJ2-2, with D possibly matching TRBD2 (6 bases). Trimming took 7 bases from V and 6 from J, leaving 15 bases between them. The CDR3 loop spans 14 amino acids.